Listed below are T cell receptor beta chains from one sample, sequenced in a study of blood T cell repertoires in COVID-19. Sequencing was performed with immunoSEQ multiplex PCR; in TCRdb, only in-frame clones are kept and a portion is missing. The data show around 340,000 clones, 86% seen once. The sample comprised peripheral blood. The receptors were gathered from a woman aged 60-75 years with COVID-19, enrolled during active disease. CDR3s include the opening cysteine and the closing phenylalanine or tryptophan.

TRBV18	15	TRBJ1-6	CASCLTANVGSPLHF
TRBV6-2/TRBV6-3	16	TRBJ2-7	CASSYSITSGSYEQYF
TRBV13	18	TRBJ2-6	CASSEAGVPSSGANVLTF
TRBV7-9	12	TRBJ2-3	CASDTSTDTQYF
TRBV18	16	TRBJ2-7	CASSGQGADLGDEQYF
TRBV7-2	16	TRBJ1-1	CASSPPDSWGLTEAFF
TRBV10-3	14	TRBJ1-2	CAISIRDTDYGYTF
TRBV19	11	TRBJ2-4	CASINRDIQYF
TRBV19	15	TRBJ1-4	CASSRQENFNEKLFF
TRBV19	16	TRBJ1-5	CASTPSGGRGNQPQHF
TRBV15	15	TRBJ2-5	CATSLSGQGRETQYF
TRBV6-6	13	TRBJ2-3	CASSGQAGGTQYF
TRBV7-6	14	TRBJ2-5	CASSPGTSSQTQYF
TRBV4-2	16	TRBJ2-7	CASSQGGLADSYEQYF
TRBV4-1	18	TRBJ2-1	CASSQDMGGARSYNEQFF
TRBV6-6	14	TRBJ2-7	CASGRDSPSYEQYF
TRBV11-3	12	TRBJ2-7	CASSFGSYEQYF
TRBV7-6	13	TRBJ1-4	CASSLQGNEKLFF